These T cell receptor beta chains were read from a single sample in a study of radiation and T cells in renal cell carcinoma. Data came from immunoSEQ multiplex PCR; TCRdb stores just in-frame clones and leaves some out. The table has about 88,000 clones, less than 90% seen once; the top ten hold over 6%. The sample here was blood, taken from a patient whose treatment included radiotherapy and nephrectomy. These receptors all come from a middle-aged man with renal cell carcinoma. CDR3s include the opening cysteine and the closing phenylalanine or tryptophan. D genes are given only for firm matches. Part of the rows lack a size; the others show once, few, many or a class for expanded clones.

j_call d_call v_call clone_size cdr3_aa cdr3_nt
TRBJ2-7 TRBD2 TRBV19 - CASSIDLAPGGSYEQYF TGTGCCAGTAGTATAGATCTAGCTCCGGGAGGCTCCTACGAGCAGTACTTC
TRBJ2-6 - TRBV7-9 - CASSSTGLSGANVLTF TGTGCCAGCAGCTCCACAGGGTTGTCTGGGGCCAACGTCCTGACTTTC
TRBJ2-3 - TRBV27 few CATRFRGSTDTQYF TGTGCCACGAGGTTTCGGGGGAGCACAGATACGCAGTATTTT
TRBJ2-2 - TRBV9 - CASSVRGVVETGELFF TGTGCCAGCTCGGTCCGGGGAGTGGTAGAGACCGGGGAGCTGTTTTTT
TRBJ2-7 - TRBV7-8 - CASSLSGVSFPYEQYF TGTGCCAGCAGCTTAAGTGGTGTCAGTTTCCCCTACGAGCAGTACTTC
TRBJ2-7 - TRBV28 - CASSSGTISSYEQYF TGTGCCAGCAGTTCAGGGACCATTAGTTCCTACGAGCAGTACTTC
TRBJ2-1 TRBD2 TRBV9 few CASSAGTSGLNEQFF TGTGCCAGCAGCGCAGGGACTAGCGGGCTGAATGAGCAGTTCTTC
TRBJ2-5 TRBD1 TRBV4-3 - CASSQGLPGTVQETQYF TGCGCCAGCAGCCAGGGTCTTCCAGGGACAGTTCAAGAGACCCAGTACTTC
TRBJ2-1 - TRBV7-8 - CASSLGTRSYNEQFF TGTGCCAGCAGCTTAGGGACACGCTCCTACAATGAGCAGTTCTTC
TRBJ2-3 TRBD1 TRBV7-2 many CASSLQGATDTQYF TGTGCCAGCAGCCTACAGGGGGCCACAGATACGCAGTATTTT
TRBJ1-2 - TRBV7-9 - CASTFSGALYGYTF TGTGCCAGCACCTTTTCGGGGGCCCTCTATGGCTACACCTTC
TRBJ2-7 TRBD1 TRBV27 - CASSQGVGTGIQNEQYF TGTGCCAGCAGTCAGGGGGTCGGGACAGGGATTCAGAACGAGCAGTACTTC
TRBJ1-2 TRBD1 TRBV18 few CASSQGADYGYTF TGTGCCAGCTCACAGGGGGCAGACTATGGCTACACCTTC
TRBJ2-3 - TRBV9 - CASSVGSRGTDTQYF TGTGCCAGCAGCGTAGGAAGCCGGGGCACAGATACGCAGTATTTT
TRBJ2-1 - TRBV19 - CATKAHRATNNEQFF TGTGCCACCAAAGCGCACAGGGCTACCAACAATGAGCAGTTCTTC
TRBJ2-7 TRBD1 TRBV30 few CAYKDRGLAGSSYEQYF TGTGCCTACAAGGACAGGGGGCTAGCGGGGTCCTCCTACGAGCAGTACTTC
TRBJ2-5 TRBD2 TRBV5-1 - CASSLAGGQETQYF TGCGCCAGCAGCTTGGCGGGGGGGCAAGAGACCCAGTACTTC
TRBJ2-2 TRBD2 TRBV10-3 - CAISEGTVSGRSGELFF TGTGCCATCAGTGAGGGGACGGTTAGCGGGAGGTCCGGGGAGCTGTTTTTT
TRBJ1-1 - TRBV6-1 - CASSPTVKNTEAFF TGTGCCAGCAGCCCGACAGTGAAGAACACTGAAGCTTTCTTT
TRBJ2-5 - TRBV19 - CASSTEPSETQYF TGTGCCAGTAGTACCGAGCCTTCGGAGACCCAGTACTTC
TRBJ1-3 - TRBV2 - CASTTPSRDISGNTIYF TGTGCCAGCACTACACCTTCCCGGGACATAAGTGGAAACACCATATATTTT
TRBJ1-1 - TRBV11-3 - CASSPHRRATEAFF TGTGCCAGCAGCCCACACAGGAGGGCGACTGAAGCTTTCTTT
TRBJ1-1 TRBD1 TRBV18 once CASVPTGVTEAFF TGTGCCAGCGTTCCGACAGGGGTCACTGAAGCTTTCTTT
TRBJ2-3 - TRBV4-2 - CASSQAWPSTDTQYF TGTGCCAGCAGCCAAGCTTGGCCTAGCACAGATACGCAGTATTTT
TRBJ2-3 TRBD2 TRBV4-3 - CASSQGSGGGTDTQYF TGCGCCAGCAGCCAGGGTAGCGGGGGAGGCACAGATACGCAGTATTTT
TRBJ2-7 TRBD1 TRBV10-3 - CAISARTGPYEQYF TGTGCCATCAGTGCTAGGACAGGACCTTACGAGCAGTACTTC
TRBJ1-1 - TRBV5-1 - CASSLVSRDTEAFF TGCGCCAGCAGCTTGGTTAGCAGGGACACTGAAGCTTTCTTT
TRBJ2-1 TRBD2 TRBV7-2 - CASSLVAGGVNEQFF TGTGCCAGCAGCTTAGTAGCGGGGGGGGTGAATGAGCAGTTCTTC
TRBJ2-7 - TRBV27 - CASSQEKTGYEQYF TGTGCCAGCAGCCAAGAGAAAACAGGATACGAGCAGTACTTC
TRBJ1-1 - TRBV5-5 - CASSNSRVNTEAFF TGTGCCAGCAGCAACTCCAGGGTGAACACTGAAGCTTTCTTT
TRBJ2-5 - TRBV2 - CASSDWGWQETQYF TGTGCCAGCAGTGATTGGGGTTGGCAAGAGACCCAGTACTTC
TRBJ1-1 TRBD1 TRBV5-6 - CASSLQGAVGAFF TGTGCCAGCAGCTTACAGGGGGCGGTTGGGGCTTTCTTT
TRBJ2-5 - TRBV20-1 once CSASGEAQYF TGCAGTGCCTCGGGGGAGGCCCAGTACTTC
TRBJ1-3 - TRBV4-1 - CASSRYESSGNTIYF TGCGCCAGCAGCCGGTACGAGAGTTCTGGAAACACCATATATTTT
TRBJ1-2 - TRBV6-5 - CASSLSNEPRYGYTF TGTGCCAGCAGCCTAAGCAACGAGCCACGCTATGGCTACACCTTC
TRBJ2-5 - TRBV19 - CASSSRGGFETQYF TGTGCCAGTAGTAGCCGTGGAGGGTTCGAGACCCAGTACTTC
TRBJ2-4 - TRBV30 few CASLGLGQNIQYF TGTGCCTCCCTGGGGCTAGGACAAAACATTCAGTACTTC
TRBJ2-5 TRBD1 TRBV9 - CASSPGQGGGETQYF TGTGCCAGCAGCCCGGGACAGGGTGGGGGAGAGACCCAGTACTTC
TRBJ2-7 TRBD2 TRBV30 - CAWSAPGLAGTYEQYF TGTGCCTGGAGTGCCCCCGGTCTAGCGGGAACCTACGAGCAGTACTTC
TRBJ2-1 - TRBV2 - CASSGRQSNEQFF TGTGCCAGCAGTGGGAGACAGTCCAATGAGCAGTTCTTC
TRBJ2-1 - TRBV7-2 - CASSLGASVAYNEQFF TGTGCCAGCAGCTTAGGGGCCAGCGTAGCCTACAATGAGCAGTTCTTC
TRBJ1-1 - TRBV7-2 - CASSLQSSEAFF TGTGCCAGCAGCCTCCAGAGCTCTGAAGCTTTCTTT
TRBJ1-2 - TRBV2 - CASSSSTGGIGYTF TGTGCCAGCAGTTCCTCTACAGGTGGGATTGGCTACACCTTC
TRBJ2-3 - TRBV5-1 - CASSLGRAGTDTQYF TGCGCCAGCAGCCTCGGCAGGGCCGGCACAGATACGCAGTATTTT
TRBJ2-7 - TRBV6-5 - CASSNLRLYKGLEQYF TGTGCCAGCAGTAACTTGCGACTCTACAAGGGACTCGAGCAGTACTTC
TRBJ1-4 - TRBV2 - CASRWQGNEKLFF TGTGCCAGCAGGTGGCAGGGGAATGAAAAACTGTTTTTT
TRBJ2-3 - TRBV5-1 - CASSFGQNTDTQYF TGCGCCAGCAGCTTCGGACAAAACACAGATACGCAGTATTTT
TRBJ1-1 - TRBV19 - CASSTRQDLNTEAFF TGTGCCAGTAGTACAAGACAGGATCTGAACACTGAAGCTTTCTTT
TRBJ1-1 - TRBV28 - CASSPPTATTEAFF TGTGCCAGCAGTCCCCCGACGGCCACAACTGAAGCTTTCTTT
TRBJ1-2 - TRBV9 - CASSAFAGPIYSSYGYTF TGTGCCAGCAGCGCCTTCGCGGGACCTATTTACTCTTCTTATGGCTACACCTTC
TRBJ1-1 - TRBV2 few CASSTNLNTEAFF TGTGCCAGCAGCACTAACTTGAACACTGAAGCTTTCTTT
TRBJ1-2 - TRBV13 once CASSLVLAGYTF TGTGCCAGCAGCTTAGTCTTGGCTGGCTACACCTTC
TRBJ1-5 - TRBV2 - CASQVEGSGQPQHF TGTGCCAGCCAAGTCGAGGGGTCGGGTCAGCCCCAGCATTTT
TRBJ1-5 TRBD1 TRBV15 - CATSRDRNLYRGSNQPQHF TGTGCCACCAGCAGAGACCGAAATCTTTACAGGGGTTCCAATCAGCCCCAGCATTTT